This T cell receptor (beta chain) originates from a study of T cell responses to AZD1222 COVID-19 vaccine. TCRdb's table, derived via immunoSEQ multiplex PCR, lists solely in-frame clones and lacks some. The table shows about 160,000 clones, with 92% occurring only once. Germline-derived CDR1 and CDR2 are LNHDA and SQIVND (reference sequence). Trimming took 5 bases from V and 4 from J; bases not matched to a gene: 11. CDR3 length equals 18 residues. General study results and limits: Clonal diversity may have been underestimated in mostly white British donors. Nearly half of spike-specific TCRs reportedly target variant regions that are unmutated in the B.1.351 and B.1.1.7 variants. Repertoires in all cases were sampled only once the peak T cell response had passed. The number of AZD1222 recipients seropositive at baseline was only five to seven.

About this clone itself: Its matching antigen is unknown.

The clonotype comes from an adult who received the AZD1222 COVID-19 vaccine. Here the sequenced sample was peripheral blood, taken 28 days after the second AZD1222 dose. The J gene is TRBJ2-6, the V gene TRBV19; 10 nucleotides agree with TRBD1. The DNA of the CDR3 is TGTGCCAGTAGTCGTCTGGGGACAGGGGAAGCAGGGGCCAACGTCCTGACTTTC. Its translation is CASSRLGTGEAGANVLTF.